Reported below is one T cell receptor (beta chain). Its antigen is unidentified. V trimming: 9 bases; J trimming: 5 bases; junction bases outside the gene matches: 3. The germline CDR1 and CDR2 sequences are LNHDA and SQIVND (reference sequence). The CDR3 sequence is 12 residues long. The sample originates from a study of cytomegalovirus exposure and HLA in healthy donors. On the study more broadly: The early release's HLA-typed donors yielded 65 million to 85 million unique TCRs.

Study-wide findings and caveats: Analysis performed later showed TCR beta chains linked to HLA being more clonally expanded than equally common others.

Both 60 Vbeta primers and 13 Jbeta primers went into the PCR. Original handling: Later, an analysis found about 80 million unique TCR beta chains, and about 9.9 million of these were shared. Data came from immunoSEQ multiplex PCR; TCRdb stores just in-frame clones and leaves some out. V, J and clone size reflect that table, while D and trimming were determined from the DNA. The top ten clones hold more than 0.95% of a sample with 120,000 to 150,000 clones, around three quarters of them seen once. V usage is TRBV19 and J usage is TRBJ1-3, with 8 bases that match TRBD1. This receptor was taken from a man between 18 and 35 years old in good health and CMV-seronegative. Sequencing was carried out using PBMCs. CDR3 DNA: TGTGCCAGCAGGGGGCAAAGAAACACCATATATTTT. This encodes CASRGQRNTIYF.